The 17 T cell receptor beta chains below were found in one sample sequenced in a study of T cell responses to AZD1222 COVID-19 vaccine. Produced via immunoSEQ multiplex PCR; TCRdb's table is partial and in-frame only. The table lists more than 95,000 clones, roughly 91% of them singletons, with about 7.1% in the top ten. The specimen comprised peripheral blood, sampled 28 days after the second AZD1222 dose. Receptors were obtained from an adult who received the AZD1222 COVID-19 vaccine.

The rearrangement links TRBV6-5 to TRBJ2-2; D may be TRBD2 (5 bases). V was shortened by 5 bases and J by 2 bases, with 12 bases between the two germline ends. Germline CDR1 reads MNHEY; CDR2 reads SVGAGI. There are 15 residues in the CDR3. CDR3 sequence reads: CASSPGIINTGELFF. CDR3 coding DNA: TGTGCCAGCAGTCCCGGGATTATCAACACCGGGGAGCTGTTTTTT.

The chain joins TRBV24-1 to TRBJ1-5; D not resolved. The CDR3 consists of 14 residues. With 2 bases removed from V and 4 bases from J, the gap between germline ends came to 8 bases. CDR1 and CDR2 from the germline V gene are KGHDR and SFDVKD. The CDR3 DNA is TGTGCCACCAGTGATTGGGCCGCTAATCAGCCCCAGCATTTT. Protein sequence: CATSDWAANQPQHF.

The rearrangement links TRBV9 to TRBJ1-2, with 9 bases that match TRBD1. This CDR3 is built from 15 residues. CDR1 is SGDLS and CDR2 is YYNGEE in the germline V gene. Trimming at V came to 3 bases and at J to 4 bases, leaving 7 bases not matched to a gene. CDR3 region: CASSGRGQGTYGYTF. The CDR3 nucleotides read TGTGCCAGCAGCGGTCGAGGACAGGGGACCTATGGCTACACCTTC.

The chain employs TRBV5-1 and TRBJ2-7, with 8 bases matching TRBD1. CDR1 is SGHRS and CDR2 is YFSETQ in the germline V gene. The CDR3 spans 14 residues. V dropped 6 bases and J dropped 4; count of bases not matched to a gene: 9. The CDR3 DNA reads TGCGCCAGCACCGACCAGGGGGCGCGTTACGAGCAGTACTTC. Protein product: CASTDQGARYEQYF.

The genes are TRBV6-6 and TRBJ1-2; D is unresolved. CDR3 length: 14 residues. Germline V gene sequence: CDR1 MNHNY, CDR2 SVGAGI (reference sequence). V shed 0 bases and J shed 7 bases, with 12 bases lying between them. CDR3 sequence reads: CASSYSGSGSGYTF. CDR3 DNA sequence: TGTGCCAGCAGTTACTCTGGTTCGGGGTCTGGCTACACCTTC.

About this clone itself: An end of the junction does not agree with germline; a read error may underlie this. The chain is built from TRBV3-1 (or the pseudogene TRBV3-2) and TRBJ2-7; D uncertain. Germline values: CDR1 LGHDT, CDR2 YNNKEL (reference sequence). The CDR3 length is 8 residues. CDR3 in amino acids: CASSHPPF. The DNA of the CDR3 is TGTGCCAGCAGCCACCCCCCCTTC.

This clone appeared a single time. This chain uses TRBV9 with TRBJ2-5, with TRBD1 as a possible D gene (6 bases). CDR3 size: 14 residues. Germline loops: CDR1 SGDLS, CDR2 YYNGEE. V was cut by 4 bases and J by 3 bases, with 13 bases left in between. CDR3 coding DNA: TGTGCCAGCAGCCCTGGGGGCAACAAAGAGACCCAGTACTTC. It yields the protein CASSPGGNKETQYF.

This chain uses TRBV5-6 with TRBJ2-7, with 7 bases aligning to TRBD1. There are 16 residues in the CDR3. Germline V gives CDR1 SGHDT, CDR2 YYEEEE. Losses at the gene ends were 6 bases for V and 0 bases for J; bases not matched to a gene: 12. CDR3 sequence (DNA): TGTGCCAGCAACCCCCTAGGCAGGGGGAGCTCCTACGAGCAGTACTTC. Translated: CASNPLGRGSSYEQYF.

A few counts support this clone. The gene calls are TRBV7-3 and TRBJ2-3; 8 bases fit TRBD2. Looked up from germline, CDR1 is SGHTA and CDR2 is FQGTGA. Trimming cost V 6 bases and J 2 bases; bases outside gene matches: 7. The CDR3 runs 15 residues. This chain's CDR3 is CASSRTGGPTDTQYF. CDR3 sequence (DNA): TGTGCCAGCAGTAGAACGGGGGGGCCCACAGATACGCAGTATTTT.

The V call is TRBV5-1, the J call TRBJ2-4; D ambiguous. Trimming stripped 3 bases from V and 4 bases from J, with 8 bases between. Per germline, CDR1 SGHRS and CDR2 YFSETQ. This CDR3 is built from 13 residues. The CDR3 DNA follows: TGCGCCAGCAGCTGGACCCAGAAAAACATTCAGTACTTC. Protein sequence: CASSWTQKNIQYF.

The rearrangement uses TRBV27 and TRBJ2-1; the match to TRBD2 covers 14 bases. The germline CDR1 and CDR2 sequences are MNHEY and SMNVEV (reference sequence). J lost 5 bases, V lost 2 bases, and 14 bases had no gene match. This CDR3 spans 20 amino acids. The CDR3 DNA follows: TGTGCCAGCAGTTTAGTACCTCCTCCGGGACTAGCGGGAGAAAACAATGAGCAGTTCTTC. Translating it yields CASSLVPPPGLAGENNEQFF.

The chain has TRBV29-1 and TRBJ2-2, with D perhaps given as TRBD1 or TRBD2 (5 bases each). This CDR3 has 12 amino acids. The germline V gene encodes CDR1 SQVTM and CDR2 ANQGSEA. CDR3 sequence reads: CIGGWDTGELFF. Here the CDR3 DNA reads TGCATTGGGGGTTGGGACACCGGGGAGCTGTTTTTT.

V gene TRBV18 combines with J gene TRBJ2-5; no clear D. CDR1 is KGHSH and CDR2 is LQKENI in the germline V gene. V lost 5 bases to trimming and J lost 3 bases, with 16 bases between them. The CDR3 sequence is 15 residues long. The CDR3 sequence is CASSGYAPPEETQYF. The CDR3 DNA is TGTGCCAGCTCAGGATACGCCCCTCCTGAAGAGACCCAGTACTTC.

This sequence joins TRBV29-1 and TRBJ1-2; perhaps TRBD1 as D (6 bases). There are 11 residues in the CDR3. Trimming took off 7 bases at V and 4 bases at J, with 10 bases between the two ends. Germline V gene sequence: CDR1 SQVTM, CDR2 ANQGSEA. CDR3 bases: TGCAGCGCTGAGGACAGCTATGGCTACACCTTC. It translates to CSAEDSYGYTF.

V gene TRBV11-3 combines with J gene TRBJ2-5; 11 bases agree with TRBD2. Germline CDR1 is SGHNT and CDR2 is YENEEA. The CDR3 totals 16 residues. V trimming: 5 bases; J trimming: 4 bases; junction bases outside the gene matches: 9. The CDR3 reads CASSTGSGGAVETQYF. The CDR3 DNA follows: TGTGCCAGCAGCACCGGTAGCGGGGGGGCCGTAGAGACCCAGTACTTC.

The rearrangement joins TRBV12-3 or TRBV12-4 to TRBJ1-2, with D maybe TRBD1 (6 bases). The CDR3 totals 13 residues. The V gene lost 11 bases and the J gene lost 6 bases, with 19 bases spanning the gap. The CDR3 here is CASRRGAMDGYTF. CDR3 in DNA: TGTGCCTCAAGAAGGGGGGCGATGGATGGCTACACCTTC.

The V gene is TRBV7-9, the J gene TRBJ2-2, with a tentative D call TRBD2 (6 bases). This CDR3 is built from 15 residues. Looked up from germline, CDR1 is SEHNR and CDR2 is FQNEAQ (reference sequence). The V end lost 5 bases, the J end lost 0 bases, and 10 bases lay between the germline ends. The CDR3: CASSVSGPNTGELFF. CDR3 nucleotides: TGTGCCAGCAGCGTTAGCGGTCCGAACACCGGGGAGCTGTTTTTT. Using reference TRBV7-9 and TRBJ2-2 for the parts outside the CDR3, the full variable domain is DTGVSQNPRHKITKRGQNVTFRCDPISEHNRLYWYRQTLGQGPEFLTYFQNEAQLEKSRLLSDRFSAERPKGSFSTLEIQRTEQGDSAMYLCASSVSGPNTGELFFGEGSRLTVL.